Listed here are 17 T cell receptor beta chains from one sample, sequenced in a study of blood T cell repertoires in COVID-19. Produced via immunoSEQ multiplex PCR; TCRdb's table is partial and in-frame only. The table has approximately 170,000 clones, 84% seen once; the top ten hold roughly 8.6%. The material sequenced was PBMCs or T cells enriched from blood (not recorded which). These receptor sequences come from a woman between 45 and 65 years old who had recovered from COVID-19.

The chain combines TRBV10-3 with TRBJ2-7, with D possibly matching TRBD1 (5 bases). Germline CDR1 is ENHRY and CDR2 is SYGVKD. The CDR3 runs to 12 residues. The germline V and J ends were trimmed by 2 bases and 3 bases, with 5 bases remaining between them. The CDR3 DNA sequence: TGTGCCATCAGTGAGGACAGCTACGAGCAGTACTTC. This encodes CAISEDSYEQYF.

This rearrangement joins TRBV7-8 to TRBJ1-2; D possibly corresponds to TRBD1 (5 bases). The CDR3 extends over 13 amino acids. Trimming took 1 base from V and 6 from J, leaving 9 bases between them. The germline CDR1 and CDR2 sequences are SGHVS and FQNEAQ. In DNA form, the CDR3 reads TGTGCCAGCAGCTTAGGGACAATCCATGGCTACACCTTC. Protein product: CASSLGTIHGYTF.

J is TRBJ1-1 and V is TRBV7-2; D perhaps matches TRBD1 (5 bases). Trimming stripped 1 base from V and 1 base from J, with 10 bases between. The CDR3 sequence is 15 residues long. Germline V lookup: CDR1 SGHTA, CDR2 FQGNSA. CDR3 nucleotide sequence: TGTGCCAGCAGCTTAGATGCAGGGTCGAACACTGAAGCTTTCTTT. Translating gives CASSLDAGSNTEAFF.

The chain carries TRBV2 and TRBJ2-7, with a weak D call TRBD1 (5 bases). Germline assignment: CDR1 SNHLY and CDR2 FYNNEI. V was clipped by 6 bases and J by 3 bases, with 12 bases between them. This CDR3 contains 13 residues. CDR3: CASSDQGFYEQYF. CDR3 DNA: TGTGCCAGCAGCGATCAGGGTTTCTACGAGCAGTACTTC.

This clone was found once. This rearrangement joins TRBV4-3 to TRBJ2-1; 7 bases align to TRBD2. Germline V gives CDR1 LGHNA, CDR2 YSLEER. V lost 4 bases and J lost 1; bases outside the gene matches: 10. This CDR3 region has 17 residues. The CDR3, as DNA: TGCGCCAGCAGCCCGAGCCCGACTAGCTCTTCCTACAATGAGCAGTTCTTC. As protein: CASSPSPTSSSYNEQFF.

The chain uses TRBV9 and TRBJ2-7, with D perhaps matching TRBD1 (5 bases). CDR3 size: 18 residues. The germline V gene has CDR1 SGDLS and CDR2 YYNGEE. Trimming took 4 bases from V and 4 from J, leaving 27 bases between them. CDR3 nucleotides: TGTGCCAGCAGCCCGTCGAGCGTGTTAGGGGAAAAGAAATACGAGCAGTACTTC. Translation gives CASSPSSVLGEKKYEQYF.

The V and J genes are TRBV11-2 and TRBJ2-3, with a weak D call TRBD1 (5 bases). CDR3 size: 18 residues. Germline V gives CDR1 SGHAT, CDR2 FQNNGV. V lost 5 bases and J lost 2, with 23 bases in between. CDR3 in amino acids: CASSQLRGGAMITDTQYF. CDR3 sequence (DNA): TGTGCCAGCAGCCAGCTCCGTGGTGGGGCCATGATCACAGATACGCAGTATTTT. Full variable domain (remainder filled in from reference TRBV11-2 and TRBJ2-3): EAGVAQSPRYKIIEKRQSVAFWCNPISGHATLYWYQQILGQGPKLLIQFQNNGVVDDSQLPKDRFSAERLKGVDSTLKIQPAKLEDSAVYLCASSQLRGGAMITDTQYFGPGTRLTVL.

This clone has a handful of counts. The genes are TRBV7-3 and TRBJ2-5; a possible D gene is TRBD2 (6 bases). V lost 2 bases, J lost 1 base, and 14 bases lay in between. Germline CDR1 and CDR2: SGHTA and FQGTGA. The CDR3 spans 16 residues. The CDR3 sequence is CASSLYGGTTQETQYF. CDR3 nucleotides: TGTGCCAGCAGCTTATACGGCGGGACGACCCAAGAGACCCAGTACTTC. Using reference TRBV7-3 and TRBJ2-5 for the parts outside the CDR3, the full variable domain is GAGVSQTPSNKVTEKGKYVELRCDPISGHTALYWYRQSLGQGPEFLIYFQGTGAADDSGLPNDRFFAVRPEGSVSTLKIQRTERGDSAVYLCASSLYGGTTQETQYFGPGTRLLVL.

In its sample, this clone was seen a few times. The V gene is TRBV27, the J gene TRBJ1-1; D remains ambiguous. The CDR3 is 16 amino acids. V gave up 1 base and J gave up 4 bases, with 16 bases separating them. From germline, CDR1 is MNHEY and CDR2 SMNVEV (reference sequence). CDR3 sequence reads: CASSLFPGVLGTEAFF. Here the CDR3 DNA reads TGTGCCAGCAGTTTATTTCCCGGGGTTCTGGGCACTGAAGCTTTCTTT.

The chain links TRBV28 to TRBJ1-1; no definite D call. Germline V lookup: CDR1 MDHEN, CDR2 SYDVKM. Trimming stripped 8 bases from V and 2 bases from J, with 18 bases between. The CDR3 is made up of 15 amino acids. CDR3 loop: CASEDPGRRNTEAFF. The CDR3 region has the DNA TGTGCCAGCGAGGACCCGGGGAGGAGAAACACTGAAGCTTTCTTT.

The chain employs TRBV19 and TRBJ1-4, with D hard to call. The germline V gene has CDR1 LNHDA and CDR2 SQIVND (reference sequence). There are 13 residues in the CDR3. Trimming shortened V by 3 bases and J by 10 bases, and 12 bases separated the two germline ends. CDR3 nucleotides: TGTGCCAGTAGTATTCCGAGCGGTCGAAAACTGTTTTTT. Protein product: CASSIPSGRKLFF.

The rearrangement joins TRBV28 to TRBJ2-2; 13 nucleotides line up with TRBD2. The J segment lost 0 bases and the V segment lost 5 bases, leaving 6 bases of the junction unmatched. Germline V CDR1 and CDR2: MDHEN, SYDVKM. The CDR3 has 18 amino acids. As DNA, the CDR3 is TGTGCCAGCAGTCCGGGACTAGCGGGGTCCGCGAACACCGGGGAGCTGTTTTTT. Amino acid sequence: CASSPGLAGSANTGELFF.

DNA for the CDR3: TGTGCCAGCTCACTCTACAGTTCAAGCACCGGGGAGCTGTTTTTT. Amino acids: CASSLYSSSTGELFF. The rearrangement joins TRBV18 to TRBJ2-2, with no clear D. CDR3 length: 15 amino acids. CDR1 is KGHSH, CDR2 LQKENI, per germline. Trimming took 4 bases from V and 4 from J, leaving 13 bases between them.

This clone was seen a few times. The chain employs TRBV18 and TRBJ1-4; 7 nucleotides agree with TRBD1. Per the germline V gene, CDR1 is KGHSH and CDR2 is LQKENI. The CDR3 runs 15 residues. V dropped 6 bases and J dropped 5; count of bases not matched to a gene: 9. Written as DNA, the CDR3 is TGTGCCAGCTCCCGGCAGGGGGGAAGCAATGAAAAACTGTTTTTT. Translated: CASSRQGGSNEKLFF.

J is TRBJ1-1 and V is TRBV29-1, with TRBD1 as a possible D gene (6 bases). The CDR3 totals 12 residues. Trimming removed 6 bases from V and 2 bases from J, with 10 bases in between. Germline V gene lookup returns CDR1 SQVTM and CDR2 ANQGSEA. CDR3 coding DNA: TGCAGCGTAATCAGGGGTAACACTGAAGCTTTCTTT. This encodes CSVIRGNTEAFF.

There are a few counts of this clone. This CDR3 is CASSRFRTGDGATEAFF. The CDR3, as DNA: TGTGCCAGTAGTCGTTTTAGGACAGGGGATGGGGCCACTGAAGCTTTCTTT. The rearrangement links TRBV19 to TRBJ1-1; the match to TRBD1 covers 9 bases. CDR1 is LNHDA, CDR2 SQIVND, per germline (reference sequence). There are 17 residues in the CDR3. J gave up 4 bases and V 5 bases, and 14 bases lay outside the gene matches.

The table lists this clone with a count of one. The chain couples TRBV28 to TRBJ1-1, with a possible D match to TRBD1 (5 bases). The CDR3 extends over 17 amino acids. V shed 3 bases and J shed 5 bases, with 22 bases lying between them. Germline lookup yields CDR1 MDHEN and CDR2 SYDVKM. The CDR3 reads CASSLNLGAPKGTEAFF. CDR3 coding DNA: TGTGCCAGCAGTTTGAACTTAGGGGCCCCCAAGGGTACTGAAGCTTTCTTT.